This TCR beta chain was sequenced during a study of cytomegalovirus exposure and HLA in healthy donors listed by TCRdb under 2017. Notes on the research overall: A later analysis indicated that the roughly 120 validation repertoires were generated on the platform also employed for the 700 or so repertoires of the first cohort. The study aimed to test whether cataloging public T cell receptors could reveal signatures of past pathogen exposure. The study combined high-throughput TCR immunosequencing, statistical association of individual TCRs with disease status, and machine learning to predict cytomegalovirus infection status. Besides the first cohort of around 700 subjects, a separate validation cohort made up of over a hundred different subjects was used.

The full study reports these points: Three of the identified cytomegalovirus-associated TCR beta chains were confirmed in vitro to be specific for cytomegalovirus antigens. A later analysis had no HLA typing for the validation cohort, so co-occurrence there was scored across all 130 or so repertoires. While some public TCRs were present in many individuals, most TCR sequences turned up only very rarely across donors. In both the original and validation cohorts, the classifier was reported to diagnose cytomegalovirus status with high specificity and sensitivity. The authors suggested that the approach could potentially be generalized to other disease states and immunological phenotypes. In the study, 150 to 200 TCR beta chains were listed as associated with cytomegalovirus. Of the cluster scores, roughly 95% were above 0 in a later analysis, which found that TCRs clustered in the first cohort also tended to co-occur in the 130 or so validation repertoires.

Concerning this clone: Its antigen is unknown. Per-base quality was not reported, and no clone a single base away is much larger than it.

The CDR3 sequence holds 17 residues, the cysteine and phenylalanine included. The CDR3 DNA has 51 bases and is translated from base 1. The germline V end is reduced by 4 bases and the J end by 4 bases; junction bases left unmatched: 13. CDR1 and CDR2 were assigned from the germline V gene as MNHNS and SASEGT. The donors were included in the validation cohort of some 110 subjects, a group kept apart from the roughly 700-subject first cohort. Library construction relied on the immunoSEQ multiplex PCR assay. Concerning the study's data processing: A statistical classification framework was built to diagnose cytomegalovirus status from the catalog of TCR beta chain sequences. TCRdb obtained this table from immuneACCESS and retained in-frame rearrangements with V and J assigned. These tables miss some clones; where compared with another copy, unresolved V genes account for less than half of the shortfall, and the remainder is unexplained. The V and J calls and the clone size are those of that table, but D and trimming were determined from the DNA. The sample contains more than 110,000 clones, about 91% of them found a single time. The top ten hold 6.5% to 8.5% of the sample.

The sequenced sample consisted of PBMCs. This chain is built from TRBV6-1 and TRBJ1-2; TRBD1 agrees with 9 junctional bases. The source of this sequence is a woman between 18 and 29 years old in good health and CMV-seropositive. The sequence in DNA is TGTGCCAGCAGTGCGCTCAAACAGGGGGCAACTACCTATGGCTACACCTTC. Its protein product is CASSALKQGATTYGYTF.